One T cell receptor (beta chain) is described in this entry. The record originates from a study of CD8 T cells in Susac syndrome. Reverse transcription used about 0.5 to 1 ug RNA and random hexamers. TCRdb processed the immunoSEQ multiplex PCR reads anew with MiXCR; each CDR3 protein has one entry. This table holds about 190,000 distinct CDR3 sequences, 90% to 97% found once. The T cells that were sequenced for TCR beta were CD8+ and CD4+ cells from blood. It was negative isolation that provided the CD8+ and CD4+ T cells, whereas TEMRA cells were enriched by FACS. Looked up from germline, CDR1 is LNHDA and CDR2 is SQIVND (reference sequence). The CDR3 length is 15 residues. V lost 5 bases and J 4 bases, leaving 15 bases between the germline ends.

V is TRBV19 and J is TRBJ2-1; a weak D match, TRBD2 (5 bases). The TCR sequence derives from a human donor with Susac syndrome. Sequenced material: CD4+ T cells from PBMCs. CDR3 nucleotide sequence: TGTGCCAGTAGTCAGCGGAAGCTCCTTTACAATGAGCAGTTCTTC. Protein product: CASSQRKLLYNEQFF.